The clone carrying this T cell receptor (beta chain) was recorded a few times. As yet, its antigen is unknown. The record originates from a study of identical twins. Study conclusions and caveats: For cord blood, abundant beta clonotypes had fewer insertions, unlike memory repertoires, which showed none.

TCRdb used MiXCR to reprocess the 5' RACE reads, holding one entry per CDR3 protein. In the table there are 430,000 or so distinct CDR3 sequences, less than 25% of which are singletons. Germline CDR1 and CDR2: DFQATT and SNEGSKA (reference sequence). The CDR3 length is 14 residues. The V and J ends lost 8 bases and 3 bases respectively, with 20 bases between them. The sample was also reused in another study, on T cells expressing NK-cell markers. That report adds: Sorted CD3+CD56-NKG2C+, CD3+CD56+NKG2C- and CD3+CD56+NKG2C+ T cells were the source of the TCR beta repertoires.

The clonotype comes from a woman between 18 and 29 years old in good health. Sequenced: CD4+ T cells sorted from blood. The chain uses TRBV20-1 and TRBJ2-7, with D tentatively TRBD2 (7 bases). CDR3 in DNA: TGCAGTACCGGCGCGGCGGGGGCCAACTACGAGCAGTACTTC. This codes for CSTGAAGANYEQYF.